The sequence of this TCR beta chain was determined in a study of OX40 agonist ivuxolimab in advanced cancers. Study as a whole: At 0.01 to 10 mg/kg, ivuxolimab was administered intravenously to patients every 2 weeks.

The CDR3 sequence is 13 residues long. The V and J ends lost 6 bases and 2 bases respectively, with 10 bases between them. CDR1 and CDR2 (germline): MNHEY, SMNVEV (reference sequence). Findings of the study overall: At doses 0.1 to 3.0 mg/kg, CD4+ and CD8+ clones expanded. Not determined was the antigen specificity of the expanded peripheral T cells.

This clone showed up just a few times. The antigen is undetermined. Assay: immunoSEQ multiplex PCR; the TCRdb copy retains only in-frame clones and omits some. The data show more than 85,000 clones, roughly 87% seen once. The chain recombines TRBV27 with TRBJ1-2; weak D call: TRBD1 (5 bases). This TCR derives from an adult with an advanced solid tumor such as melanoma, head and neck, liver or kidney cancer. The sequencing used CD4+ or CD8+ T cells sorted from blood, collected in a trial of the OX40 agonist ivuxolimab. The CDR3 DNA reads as TGTGCCAGCAGCCACGACAGAAACTATGGCTACACCTTC. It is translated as CASSHDRNYGYTF.